This T cell receptor (beta chain) was captured by sequencing in a study of blood T cell repertoires in COVID-19. Study-level background: Acute-phase and convalescent COVID-19 samples originated in the United States, Italy and Spain.

Per the authors' pipeline: Nucleated cell counts were estimated from reference gene primer amplification. The assay was immunoSEQ multiplex PCR, and TCRdb's table has in-frame clones only and misses some. From that table come the V and J calls and clone size; the DNA was used to work out D and trimming. The repertoire holds about 94,000 clones, with about 80% as singletons. This clone was counted between two and nine times. This TCR was sampled from a man aged 55 to 70 with acute or convalescent COVID-19. The specimen sequenced was peripheral blood.

The chain's CDR3 is CASSIAGGRTEAFF. The DNA of the CDR3 is TGTGCCAGTAGTATAGCGGGGGGTAGGACTGAAGCTTTCTTT. This rearrangement joins TRBV19 to TRBJ1-1, with D possibly matching TRBD1 (5 bases). This CDR3 has 14 residues. The germline gives CDR1 LNHDA, CDR2 SQIVND (reference sequence). V dropped 1 base and J dropped 5 bases, with 11 bases sitting between them.